This T cell receptor (beta chain) was captured by sequencing in a study of T cells in Graves' hyperthyroidism and ophthalmopathy. Uncontrolled infection, other autoimmune disease, pregnancy or lactation excluded patients. The CDR3 covers 13 residues. Germline assignment: CDR1 DFQATT and CDR2 SNEGSKA (reference sequence). The V segment lost 5 bases and the J segment 7 bases; nucleotides outside the gene matches: 9. This clonotype was counted many times. Amplified TCR beta CDR3 regions came from RNA transcripts. With the HTBI primer set, the TCR CDR3 went through a first round of RT-PCR. TCRdb reprocessed the multiplex PCR reads via MiXCR and lists one record per CDR3 protein. The table shows 300,000 to 350,000 distinct CDR3 sequences, with around a sixth occurring only once.

The rearrangement uses TRBV20-1 and TRBJ1-2, with 8 positions matching TRBD1. The sequencing sample was made of blood. The source is a woman between 40 and 50 years old with Graves' ophthalmopathy. The CDR3 DNA reads TGCAGTGCTTCCCCGGGACAGGACTTTGGCTACACCTTC. This translates into CSASPGQDFGYTF.